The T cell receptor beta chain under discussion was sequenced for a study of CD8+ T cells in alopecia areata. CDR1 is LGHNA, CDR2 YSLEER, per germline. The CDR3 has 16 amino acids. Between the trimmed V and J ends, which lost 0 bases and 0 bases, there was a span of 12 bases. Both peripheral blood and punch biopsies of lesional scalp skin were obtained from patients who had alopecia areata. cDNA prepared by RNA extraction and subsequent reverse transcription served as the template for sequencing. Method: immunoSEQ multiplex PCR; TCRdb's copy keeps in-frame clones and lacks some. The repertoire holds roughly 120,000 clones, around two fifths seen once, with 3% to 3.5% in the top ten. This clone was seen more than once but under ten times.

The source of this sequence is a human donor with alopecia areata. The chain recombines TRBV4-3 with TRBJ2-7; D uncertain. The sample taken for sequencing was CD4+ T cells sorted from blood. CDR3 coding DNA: TGCGCCAGCAGCCAAGATTTCGCGGCAAGCTCCTACGAGCAGTACTTC. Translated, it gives CASSQDFAASSYEQYF.